Here is one T cell receptor beta chain with its context. The sample belongs to a study of cytomegalovirus exposure and HLA in healthy donors. A multiplex PCR was run with 60 Vbeta primers and 13 Jbeta primers. Assay used: immunoSEQ multiplex PCR; TCRdb lists only in-frame clones, some missing. The sample holds about 82,000 clones, approximately 74% seen once. The sequencing sample was made of PBMCs. This sequence was found in a woman aged 45-65 years in good health and CMV-seropositive.

CDR3 nucleotide sequence: TGCAGCGTGAGCAGCCTAGGGGCAGATACGCAGTATTTT. This gives the protein CSVSSLGADTQYF. The chain couples TRBV29-1 to TRBJ2-3; D might be TRBD1 (5 bases). Germline loops: CDR1 SQVTM, CDR2 ANQGSEA. Trimming pared 6 bases from V and 4 bases from J, leaving 14 bases between. The CDR3 contains 13 residues.